Shown below are 8 T cell receptor beta chains from a single sample sequenced in a study of somatic mutations in cytotoxic T cells in rheumatoid arthritis. Clones were read by immunoSEQ multiplex PCR, and TCRdb kept only the in-frame ones, dropping some. The table records tens of thousands of clones, approximately 86% of them present only once. The sequencing sample was made of CD8+ T cells sorted from blood. The source is a woman aged 45-65 years in good health.

V usage is TRBV4-2 and J usage is TRBJ1-3; D gene ambiguous. Germline CDR1 reads LGHNA; CDR2 reads YNFKEQ. Trimming stripped 0 bases from V and 1 base from J, with 7 bases between. There are 15 residues in the CDR3. CDR3 nucleotide sequence: TGTGCCAGCAGCCAAGATCTGGCTTCTGGAAACACCATATATTTT. Translated, it gives CASSQDLASGNTIYF.

This clone was detected once. The chain couples TRBV5-8 to TRBJ2-3; the D gene is possibly TRBD2 (6 bases). The length of the CDR3 is 16 residues. Germline CDR1 SGHTS, CDR2 YDEGEE. The V and J ends lost 4 bases and 2 bases respectively, with 17 bases between them. CDR3 coding DNA: TGTGCCAGCAGCAGGCCCCCCGGCGGGACCACAGATACGCAGTATTTT. This translates into CASSRPPGGTTDTQYF.

This clone was detected a few times. V and J are TRBV15 and TRBJ2-1; 10 positions match TRBD1. The trim removed 0 bases at V and 7 bases at J, leaving 9 bases unmatched. This CDR3 is 17 amino acids long. In germline, CDR1 is LNHNV, CDR2 YYDKDF (reference sequence). Here the CDR3 DNA reads TGTGCCACCAGCAGAGAGTCCCCGGGACAGGGGTCGAATGAGCAGTTCTTC. Its translation: CATSRESPGQGSNEQFF.

The V gene is TRBV6-5, the J gene TRBJ1-2; a possible D gene is TRBD1 (5 bases). Germline CDR1 reads MNHEY; CDR2 reads SVGAGI. V lost 8 bases, J lost 4 bases, and 14 bases lay in between. The CDR3 has 13 amino acids. The CDR3 reads CASGGVVGYGYTF. The CDR3, as DNA: TGTGCCAGCGGGGGAGTGGTAGGCTATGGCTACACCTTC.

The table lists this clone with a few counts. The chain couples TRBV4-3 to TRBJ1-1, with no clear D. Per the germline V gene, CDR1 is LGHNA and CDR2 is YSLEER. CDR3 length: 13 residues. The ends were cut back, 0 bases at V and 3 bases at J, with 5 bases in the middle. CDR3 sequence reads: CASSQDGDTEAFF. CDR3 DNA sequence: TGCGCCAGCAGCCAAGATGGCGACACTGAAGCTTTCTTT.

The chain joins TRBV28 to TRBJ1-1, with D unclear. Germline CDR1 is MDHEN and CDR2 is SYDVKM. The CDR3 is made up of 14 amino acids. V lost 3 bases and J 6 bases, leaving 14 bases between the germline ends. The CDR3 sequence is CASSFSRQDPEAFF. In DNA, the CDR3 is TGTGCCAGCAGTTTTTCGCGGCAGGATCCTGAAGCTTTCTTT.

The chain employs TRBV6-1 and TRBJ2-7; D gene ambiguous. The germline V and J ends were trimmed by 3 bases and 1 base, with 13 bases remaining between them. Germline V lookup: CDR1 MNHNS, CDR2 SASEGT. The CDR3 contains 15 residues. CDR3 bases: TGTGCCAGCAGTGAGCTACCCCTTTATTCCTACGAGCAGTACTTC. It is translated as CASSELPLYSYEQYF.

The gene calls are TRBV9 and TRBJ2-2, with D perhaps given as TRBD1 or TRBD2 (6 bases each). Germline V lookup: CDR1 SGDLS, CDR2 YYNGEE. V was trimmed by 3 bases and J by 6 bases, leaving 12 bases between them. The CDR3 spans 14 residues. CDR3 in DNA: TGTGCCAGCAGCGCGAGGGGGGTGCCCGGGGAGCTGTTTTTT. Its translation is CASSARGVPGELFF. Supplemented by reference TRBV9 and TRBJ2-2, the full variable domain reads DSGVTQTPKHLITATGQRVTLRCSPRSGDLSVYWYQQSLDQGLQFLIQYYNGEERAKGNILERFSAQQFPDLHSELNLSSLELGDSALYFCASSARGVPGELFFGEGSRLTVL.